Presented here are 17 T cell receptor beta chains from one specimen sequenced in a study of beta chain features in type 1 diabetes. Since all of the isolated RNA was reverse transcribed, expressed TCRB transcripts were what got sequenced. Here immunoSEQ multiplex PCR was the method, and the copy in TCRdb shows in-frame clones only, minus some. The table has some 900,000 clones, roughly 17% seen once. The sequenced sample consisted of naive CD4+ T cells from blood. The receptors were gathered from a woman between 18 and 29 years old in good health.

The table lists this clone with a few counts. The J gene is TRBJ1-1, the V gene TRBV10-2; 8 nucleotides line up with TRBD1. With 2 bases clipped from V and 5 bases from J, the junction kept 4 bases outside the gene matches. Germline V CDR1 and CDR2: WSHSY, SAAADI. This CDR3 spans 14 amino acids. The CDR3 sequence is CASSEQGARTEAFF. CDR3 DNA: TGCGCCAGCAGTGAGCAGGGGGCGCGGACTGAAGCTTTCTTT.

V usage is TRBV4-2 and J usage is TRBJ2-5; 7 bases are shared with TRBD2. CDR1 is LGHNA and CDR2 is YNFKEQ in the germline V gene. The ends lost 4 bases at V and 4 bases at J; junction bases unmatched: 12. The CDR3 covers 16 residues. The CDR3 bases are TGTGCCAGCAGCCCTCAGCGGGAACCAAGCAGAGAGACCCAGTACTTC. Its protein is CASSPQREPSRETQYF.

The rearrangement uses TRBV27 and TRBJ2-7; D possibly corresponds to TRBD2 (5 bases). Trimming took 0 bases from V and 6 from J, leaving 21 bases between them. Looked up from germline, CDR1 is MNHEY and CDR2 is SMNVEV (reference sequence). This CDR3 is 17 amino acids long. In nucleotides, the CDR3 is TGTGCCAGCAGTTTATCCCGAGGGCAGGCCAGGTGGTCCGAGCAGTACTTC. Protein sequence: CASSLSRGQARWSEQYF.

J is TRBJ2-1 and V is TRBV4-1; TRBD2 is a possible D gene (6 bases). Trimming took off 2 bases at V and 7 bases at J, with 12 bases between the two ends. The CDR3 contains 14 residues. Germline loops: CDR1 MGHRA, CDR2 YSYEKL. CDR3: CASSQSGGRNEQFF. CDR3 DNA sequence: TGCGCCAGCAGCCAATCCGGGGGAAGAAATGAGCAGTTCTTC.

V and J are TRBV28 and TRBJ2-1, with 7 bases matching TRBD2. Germline V CDR1 and CDR2: MDHEN, SYDVKM. The CDR3 is 15 amino acids. Trimming cost V 2 bases and J 1 base; bases outside gene matches: 2. CDR3 loop: CASSLPSGSYNEQFF. Written as DNA, the CDR3 is TGTGCCAGCAGTTTACCTAGCGGATCCTACAATGAGCAGTTCTTC. Using reference TRBV28 and TRBJ2-1 for the parts outside the CDR3, the full variable domain is DVKVTQSSRYLVKRTGEKVFLECVQDMDHENMFWYRQDPGLGLRLIYFSYDVKMKEKGDIPEGYSVSREKKERFSLILESASTNQTSMYLCASSLPSGSYNEQFFGPGTRLTVL.

The chain employs TRBV7-9 and TRBJ2-7; no clear D gene. V lost 1 base and J lost 6, with 16 bases in between. CDR1 is SEHNR, CDR2 FQNEAQ, per germline (reference sequence). The CDR3 length is 15 residues. The CDR3 nucleotides are TGTGCCAGCAGCTTAGAAGCAGGAAAGGTCCCCGAGCAGTACTTC. Protein product: CASSLEAGKVPEQYF.

The V gene is TRBV5-4, the J gene TRBJ2-3; D call uncertain. V lost 4 bases to trimming and J lost 0 bases, with 12 bases between them. The CDR3 loop spans 15 amino acids. The germline CDR1 and CDR2 sequences are SGHNT and YYREEE (reference sequence). The DNA of the CDR3 is TGTGCCAGCAGCCTGACGCTCGGTAGCACAGATACGCAGTATTTT. It codes for CASSLTLGSTDTQYF.

This clone was counted only a few times. The genes are TRBV19 and TRBJ2-4; possible D gene TRBD1, 6 bases. Germline CDR1 LNHDA, CDR2 SQIVND (reference sequence). This CDR3 spans 12 amino acids. V was trimmed by 0 bases and J by 11 bases, leaving 8 bases between them. This chain's CDR3 is CASSIDAGVQYF. The CDR3 nucleotides read TGTGCCAGTAGTATAGATGCAGGGGTTCAGTACTTC.

The V call is TRBV10-3, the J call TRBJ2-7, with 7 bases aligning to TRBD2. CDR3 length: 15 amino acids. Germline trimming cut 0 bases from V and 3 bases from J; bases unmatched to any gene: 5. Germline CDR1 is ENHRY and CDR2 is SYGVKD. Here the CDR3 DNA reads TGTGCCATCAGTGAGTCGATTTCGGGGGGCTACGAGCAGTACTTC. Translated, it gives CAISESISGGYEQYF.

The chain links TRBV18 to TRBJ2-3; D may match TRBD1 or TRBD2 (6 bases each). There are 15 residues in the CDR3. Germline CDR1 is KGHSH and CDR2 is LQKENI. Trimming shortened V by 0 bases and J by 4 bases, and 11 bases separated the two germline ends. DNA of the CDR3: TGTGCCAGCTCACCACCGACTAGGGGGGCAGATACGCAGTATTTT. It specifies CASSPPTRGADTQYF.

This clone showed up just a few times. The chain employs TRBV7-2 and TRBJ2-1, with TRBD1 matching over 7 bases. Germline loops: CDR1 SGHTA, CDR2 FQGNSA. With 5 bases clipped from V and 1 base from J, the junction kept 11 bases outside the gene matches. The CDR3 spans 17 residues. In nucleotides, the CDR3 is TGTGCCAGCAGCCCCTGGACAGGTTGGGGTTCCTACAATGAGCAGTTCTTC. Translation gives CASSPWTGWGSYNEQFF.

The CDR3 DNA reads TGCGCCAGCAGCTTGGCCGGCCCACCAGATGAGCAGTTCTTC. Translation: CASSLAGPPDEQFF. The chain employs TRBV5-1 and TRBJ2-1; D gene ambiguous. The V gene's germline CDR1 is SGHRS and CDR2 YFSETQ. The CDR3 spans 14 residues. V lost 0 bases to trimming and J lost 8 bases, with 12 bases between them. The whole variable domain, filled in from reference TRBV5-1 and TRBJ2-1, reads KAGVTQTPRYLIKTRGQQVTLSCSPISGHRSVSWYQQTPGQGLQFLFEYFSETQRNKGNFPGRFSGRQFSNSRSEMNVSTLELGDSALYLCASSLAGPPDEQFFGPGTRLTVL.

A few counts support this clone. In the same sample, other DNA sequences code for this CDR3. The chain recombines TRBV6-5 with TRBJ1-5; 8 positions match TRBD1. Germline values: CDR1 MNHEY, CDR2 SVGAGI. V dropped 6 bases and J dropped 2; count of bases not matched to a gene: 0. This CDR3 is built from 13 residues. CDR3 residues: CASRGQGNQPQHF. CDR3 nucleotides: TGTGCCAGCAGGGGACAGGGCAATCAGCCCCAGCATTTT.

Notes on this clone: The sample holds other DNA sequences that translate to the same CDR3. The J gene is TRBJ2-1, the V gene TRBV19; D unresolved. V shed 3 bases and J shed 4 bases, with 1 base lying between them. This CDR3 region has 11 residues. CDR1 is LNHDA, CDR2 SQIVND, per germline (reference sequence). Written as DNA, the CDR3 is TGTGCCAGTAGTATTTACAATGAGCAGTTCTTC. It codes for CASSIYNEQFF. Based on the CDR3 plus reference TRBV19 and TRBJ2-1, the full variable domain is DGGITQSPKYLFRKEGQNVTLSCEQNLNHDAMYWYRQDPGQGLRLIYYSQIVNDFQKGDIAEGYSVSREKKESFPLTVTSAQKNPTAFYLCASSIYNEQFFGPGTRLTVL.

V gene TRBV27 combines with J gene TRBJ1-5; D call uncertain. The CDR3 is 15 residues long. Germline-derived CDR1 and CDR2 are MNHEY and SMNVEV (reference sequence). Trimming took 2 bases from V and 4 from J, leaving 12 bases between them. The CDR3 nucleotides are TGTGCCAGCAGTTTAATTGGGAACGCGAATCAGCCCCAGCATTTT. Translation: CASSLIGNANQPQHF.

J is TRBJ2-3 and V is TRBV5-1; possible D gene TRBD1, 6 bases. The germline gives CDR1 SGHRS, CDR2 YFSETQ. The V and J ends lost 3 bases and 0 bases respectively, with 14 bases between them. This CDR3 comprises 16 residues. The CDR3 sequence is CASSSEQGFSTDTQYF. Written as DNA, the CDR3 is TGCGCCAGCAGCTCTGAACAGGGTTTCAGCACAGATACGCAGTATTTT.

The chain uses TRBV9 and TRBJ2-1, with 7 nucleotides matching TRBD1. Germline-derived CDR1 and CDR2 are SGDLS and YYNGEE. V shed 5 bases, J shed 4 bases, and the junction held 12 bases outside the gene matches. This CDR3 contains 16 residues. CDR3 nucleotide sequence: TGTGCCAGCAGTGCAGGGGGTAGTCAGGTTTACAATGAGCAGTTCTTC. Translating it yields CASSAGGSQVYNEQFF.